This T cell receptor (beta chain) derives from a study of blood T cells in healthy people across ages. About 10 milliliters of peripheral blood were drawn from each donor. Germline V gene lookup returns CDR1 LGHDT and CDR2 YNNKEL (reference sequence). The CDR3 has 12 residues. V shed 4 bases, J shed 12 bases, and the junction held 8 bases outside the gene matches. A sample-barcoded 5' primer and a J-beta primer mix were used in a second PCR of about 6 to 11 cycles. One entry per CDR3 protein, called by TCRdb with MiXCR from the 5' RACE reads. The table shows about 780,000 distinct CDR3 sequences, with around 50% occurring only once.

The sample was blood. This TCR came from a man aged 80 or over in good health. J is TRBJ1-1 and V is TRBV3-1, with TRBD1 matching over 7 bases. This CDR3 reads CASSRGDRATFF. The CDR3 coding sequence is TGTGCCAGCAGCCGAGGCGACAGGGCGACTTTCTTT.